One and the same sample provided the 22 T cell receptor beta chains below, sequenced in a study of blood T cell repertoires in COVID-19. Sequencing was performed with immunoSEQ multiplex PCR; in TCRdb, only in-frame clones are kept and a portion is missing. Among about 65,000 clones listed, around 93% were seen once. The sequencing sample was made of peripheral blood. All receptors derive from a man aged 65 to 85 with active COVID-19.

The chain combines TRBV7-2 with TRBJ2-5, with TRBD2 matching 8 bases. Unmatched junction bases numbered 11, after V lost 4 bases and J lost 7 bases. This CDR3 is built from 15 residues. CDR1 is SGHTA, CDR2 FQGNSA, per germline. The CDR3 reads CASSYGGGAFGTQYF. The CDR3 DNA reads TGTGCCAGCAGCTACGGGGGGGGAGCTTTCGGGACCCAGTACTTC.

The chain recombines TRBV3-1 (or the pseudogene TRBV3-2) with TRBJ1-5, with a weak D call TRBD1 (5 bases). Between the trimmed V and J ends, which lost 3 bases and 5 bases, there was a span of 8 bases. From germline, CDR1 is LGHDT and CDR2 YNNKEL (reference sequence). This CDR3 region has 13 residues. The CDR3 sequence is CASSQLGHQPQHF. The CDR3 DNA sequence: TGTGCCAGCAGCCAGCTGGGGCATCAGCCCCAGCATTTT.

V gene TRBV14 combines with J gene TRBJ1-1, with 7 bases matching TRBD1. This CDR3 comprises 14 residues. V dropped 0 bases and J dropped 5; count of bases not matched to a gene: 3. Per the germline V gene, CDR1 is SGHDN and CDR2 is FVKESK. The CDR3 sequence is CASSQEDRVTEAFF. CDR3 in DNA: TGTGCCAGCAGCCAAGAAGACAGGGTTACTGAAGCTTTCTTT.

The chain uses TRBV10-3 and TRBJ2-2, with 8 bases that match TRBD1. Germline trimming cut 2 bases from V and 3 bases from J; bases unmatched to any gene: 5. Germline-derived CDR1 and CDR2 are ENHRY and SYGVKD. The CDR3 sequence is 16 residues long. CDR3 residues: CAISERETGDTGELFF. CDR3 bases: TGTGCCATCAGTGAGAGGGAGACAGGGGACACCGGGGAGCTGTTTTTT.

The chain joins TRBV6-5 to TRBJ1-3, with 7 positions matching TRBD1. Germline assignment: CDR1 MNHEY and CDR2 SVGAGI. With V trimmed by 4 bases and J by 4 bases, 7 bases remained unmatched. The CDR3 is made up of 15 amino acids. As DNA, the CDR3 is TGTGCCAGCAGTTCGCGGTCAGGGGGGGGAAACACCATATATTTT. Translating gives CASSSRSGGGNTIYF.

The rearrangement joins TRBV18 to TRBJ1-1; no reliable D call. Germline V gene data show CDR1 as KGHSH and CDR2 as LQKENI. Trimming cost V 6 bases and J 4 bases, with 18 bases left between them. The CDR3 extends over 15 amino acids. The CDR3 DNA sequence: TGTGCCAGCTCTTCAACGTCGGTTTCGGGCACTGAAGCTTTCTTT. It yields the protein CASSSTSVSGTEAFF. The full variable domain, rest sourced from reference TRBV18 and TRBJ1-1, is NAGVMQNPRHLVRRRGQEARLRCSPMKGHSHVYWYRQLPEEGLKFMVYLQKENIIDESGMPKERFSAEFPKEGPSILRIQQVVRGDSAAYFCASSSTSVSGTEAFFGQGTRLTVV.

This clone was seen only a few times. Other nucleotide sequences in the sample specify the same CDR3. J is TRBJ1-1 and V is TRBV18; D uncertain. The CDR3 is 13 residues long. Per the germline V gene, CDR1 is KGHSH and CDR2 is LQKENI. Deletions cut 3 bases from V and 1 base from J, with 6 bases between. The CDR3 here is CASSPPGNTEAFF. CDR3 coding DNA: TGTGCCAGCTCACCCCCGGGGAACACTGAAGCTTTCTTT.

This sequence joins TRBV7-2 and TRBJ2-5, with 11 bases fitting TRBD2. The junction had 13 bases not matched to a gene; V was cut back by 3 bases and J by 7 bases. Per the germline V gene, CDR1 is SGHTA and CDR2 is FQGNSA. The CDR3 spans 17 residues. The CDR3 DNA is TGTGCCAGCAGCTTCAATCCGATGACTAGCGGGGCATGGACCCAGTACTTC. Protein product: CASSFNPMTSGAWTQYF.

V gene TRBV29-1 combines with J gene TRBJ1-3; weak D call: TRBD1 (5 bases). CDR3 length: 15 residues. Germline CDR1 SQVTM, CDR2 ANQGSEA. The V and J ends lost 2 bases and 3 bases respectively, with 14 bases between them. The CDR3 region is CSVEPPGGGGNTIYF. The CDR3, as DNA: TGCAGCGTTGAACCGCCCGGGGGAGGTGGAAACACCATATATTTT.

The chain couples TRBV7-2 to TRBJ2-1, with D possibly being TRBD1 (7 bases). This CDR3 region has 16 residues. The V and J ends lost 5 bases and 2 bases respectively, with 16 bases between them. Germline V gene data show CDR1 as SGHTA and CDR2 as FQGNSA. CDR3 region: CASSRPQGGPYNEQFF. CDR3 in DNA: TGTGCCAGCAGCCGTCCTCAGGGGGGCCCCTACAATGAGCAGTTCTTC.

The CDR3 coding sequence is TGTGCCAGTAGCTCCGGGACAGGGCGATATTATGGCTACACCTTC. Amino acids: CASSSGTGRYYGYTF. The chain combines TRBV19 with TRBJ1-2, with 9 bases aligning to TRBD1. The CDR3 has 15 amino acids. The V and J ends lost 6 bases and 5 bases, in that order; junction bases with no gene match: 10. Germline V lookup: CDR1 LNHDA, CDR2 SQIVND (reference sequence).

The genes are TRBV14 and TRBJ2-7, with a tentative D call TRBD2 (5 bases). V shed 5 bases and J shed 2 bases, with 19 bases lying between them. Germline CDR1 SGHDN, CDR2 FVKESK. The CDR3 has 16 residues. The CDR3 reads CASSSRRNLGAYEQYF. Written as DNA, the CDR3 is TGTGCCAGCAGCTCCCGGAGGAATCTTGGGGCCTACGAGCAGTACTTC.

V gene TRBV19 combines with J gene TRBJ2-7; no firm D call. CDR3 size: 13 residues. Trimming stripped 2 bases from V and 3 bases from J, with 8 bases between. Germline V gene sequence: CDR1 LNHDA, CDR2 SQIVND (reference sequence). The CDR3 loop is CASSIRAGYEQYV. CDR3 sequence (DNA): TGTGCCAGTAGTATACGCGCCGGCTACGAGCAGTACGTC.

The chain uses TRBV19 and TRBJ1-5; D remains ambiguous. Trimming took 0 bases from V and 7 from J, leaving 7 bases between them. Germline values: CDR1 LNHDA, CDR2 SQIVND (reference sequence). The CDR3 sequence is 13 residues long. CDR3 sequence reads: CASSIEARQPQHF. CDR3 sequence (DNA): TGTGCCAGTAGTATAGAGGCCCGACAGCCCCAGCATTTT.

The chain joins TRBV19 to TRBJ2-1; D perhaps matches TRBD2 (7 bases). V shed 0 bases and J shed 1 base, with 10 bases lying between them. The CDR3 totals 16 residues. Germline V lookup: CDR1 LNHDA, CDR2 SQIVND (reference sequence). The CDR3 reads CASSIEGGRSYNEQFF. In DNA form, the CDR3 reads TGTGCCAGTAGTATAGAGGGGGGGCGGTCCTACAATGAGCAGTTCTTC.

The table lists this clone with a count of one. The V and J genes are TRBV24-1 and TRBJ2-5; D gene unclear. CDR1 is KGHDR, CDR2 SFDVKD, per germline. V lost 2 bases and J lost 2, with 8 bases in between. The CDR3 runs 14 residues. The CDR3 region has the DNA TGTGCCACCAGTGATTCCAACAGACAAGAGACCCAGTACTTC. This gives the protein CATSDSNRQETQYF.

J is TRBJ1-4 and V is TRBV19; possible D gene TRBD1, 6 bases. Deletions cut 3 bases from V and 8 bases from J, with 16 bases between. This CDR3 has 15 amino acids. Germline CDR1 is LNHDA and CDR2 is SQIVND (reference sequence). The CDR3: CASSMTGTGDEKLFF. The CDR3 DNA reads as TGTGCCAGTAGTATGACAGGAACCGGTGACGAAAAACTGTTTTTT.

The V gene is TRBV5-6, the J gene TRBJ1-1; 10 nucleotides agree with TRBD1. CDR3 size: 17 residues. V shed 3 bases, J shed 5 bases, and the junction held 13 bases outside the gene matches. From germline, CDR1 is SGHDT and CDR2 YYEEEE. Here the CDR3 DNA reads TGTGCCAGCAGCTCGGGACAGGGGAAGGATTTGAGAACTGAAGCTTTCTTT. Its protein product is CASSSGQGKDLRTEAFF.

The chain combines TRBV9 with TRBJ1-6; unclear D gene. The germline gives CDR1 SGDLS, CDR2 YYNGEE. The CDR3 is 15 residues long. V lost 0 bases, J lost 14 bases, and 18 bases lay in between. CDR3 DNA: TGTGCCAGCAGCGTAGACAGTCCATCCCCTTCGGCCCTCCACTTT. Protein sequence: CASSVDSPSPSALHF.

This CDR3 is CASSLGLGLVGHEQFF. The CDR3 DNA sequence: TGTGCCAGCAGCTTAGGCCTGGGACTAGTCGGGCATGAGCAGTTCTTC. The chain is built from TRBV7-9 and TRBJ2-1, with TRBD2 identical over 8 bases. The ends lost 1 base at V and 8 bases at J; junction bases unmatched: 10. This CDR3 comprises 16 residues. Per germline, CDR1 SEHNR and CDR2 FQNEAQ (reference sequence).

CDR3 loop: CATMGLAGGREQFF. The CDR3 region has the DNA TGTGCCACCATGGGGCTAGCGGGGGGGCGGGAGCAGTTCTTC. The chain couples TRBV24-1 to TRBJ2-1; 12 nucleotides agree with TRBD2. This CDR3 contains 14 residues. V shed 8 bases, J shed 10 bases, and the junction held 8 bases outside the gene matches. The germline V gene has CDR1 KGHDR and CDR2 SFDVKD.

V usage is TRBV12-3 or TRBV12-4 and J usage is TRBJ1-1, with TRBD1 matching over 7 bases. The ends lost 5 bases at V and 8 bases at J; junction bases unmatched: 8. The CDR3 sequence is 13 residues long. Written as DNA, the CDR3 is TGTGCCAGCAGTCCCGGGACAGCAAAAGAAGCTTTCTTT. Its protein is CASSPGTAKEAFF.